What follows is one T cell receptor beta chain and its context. No cognate antigen has been identified for it. A read error is possible here, since a much larger clone lies one base away. The data derive from a study of T cells in Graves' hyperthyroidism and ophthalmopathy (dated by TCRdb to the late 2010s). About the study as a whole: Peripheral blood was collected at initial diagnosis, before any treatment. In addition, the study compared T-cell repertoires in thyroid tissue and in blood from over 5 Graves' hyperthyroidism patients. The 80 to 100 discovery patients were randomly divided into training and test sets at a 7:3 ratio. A discovery cohort of about a hundred patients, roughly 43 with Graves' ophthalmopathy and roughly 59 with stable Graves' hyperthyroidism, was used to find distinguishing TCR V-J signatures. Whether ophthalmopathy could be predicted prospectively was tested in an independent validation cohort made up of about 18 hyperthyroidism patients plus 17 patients who later progressed to ophthalmopathy. The paper describes TCR Vbeta CDR3 sequencing of about 140 peripheral blood samples, made up of roughly 45 ophthalmopathy patients, around 73 hyperthyroidism patients and 17 progressor patients. Following sampling, methimazole starting at 30 mg daily was given to hyperthyroidism patients, and high-dose intravenous methylprednisolone was given to ophthalmopathy patients. The full study reports these points: Ophthalmopathy was separated from stable hyperthyroidism by a 13 V-J signature model, with 85% to 90% sensitivity and just over 81% specificity obtained in cross-validation and 80%/75% obtained in testing. In validation, the model predicted progression to ophthalmopathy a median of about 6.8 months before onset, with 65% to 71% sensitivity and around 76% specificity. No statistical method was used to set the sample size in advance, and investigators knew the group allocation. Blood samples also contained most of the expanded thyroid clonotypes (frequency above 0.001), which suggests that blood repertoires may reflect thyroid immune responses.

TCR beta CDR3 regions were amplified from RNA transcripts. For the first round of RT-PCR on the TCR CDR3, the HTBI primer set was used together with the Qiagen OneStep RT-PCR kit. The libraries were constructed in a second round of multiplex PCR and then size-selected and purified. Libraries were sequenced paired-end with 100 bp reads on an Illumina HiSeq2000. Per the original workflow: SOAPnuke was used to process the raw data, removing reads that contained adapters or uncalled bases, had a mean Phred below 15, or lacked an exact match to the constant primer or identifier. High-quality paired reads were merged with COPE v1.2.5, and unique nucleotide sequences were defined as clonotypes. Clonotypes were aligned to IMGT TRBV, TRBD and TRBJ reference segments using MiTCR v1.1. The analysis included only V-J combinations with a frequency above 0.0001, which together covered 99% to 99.2% of the repertoires. A TCS score was defined as the ratio of F50 (clonal expansion) to E x V (chaos), with BLOSUM62-based TCRdist applied between CDR3 peptides within each V-J. Welch's t-statistics and random forest reduced around 550 V-J features to roughly 13, which were used in a naive Bayes classifier (R e1071). The Morisita-Horn index was used to measure how similar the thyroid and blood repertoires were. TCRdb trimmed the raw reads at Q25, called clones with MiXCR and kept productive beta chains. Identical CDR3 protein sequences are pooled into one entry, listed with their most common genes and DNA. None of the V and J calls come from the authors' own analysis; TCRdb made them. This sample is represented by about 610,000 distinct CDR3 sequences; roughly 14% of them were singletons. Of the sample, 4.3% falls within the top ten clones.

V is pruned by 0 bases and J by 8 bases, leaving 13 bases of the junction without a gene match. According to the germline V gene (reference sequence), CDR1 reads GTSNPN and CDR2 reads SVGIG. Taken from cysteine to phenylalanine, the CDR3 has 17 residues. Only the CDR3 part of the read is kept: 51 bases, read in frame from the first base. Ophthalmopathy patients had moderately to severely active disease, Clinical Activity Score of at least 3, NOSPECS grade of at least 4, and duration under 3 months. Exclusion was applied to patients with uncontrolled infections, other autoimmune diseases, pregnancy or lactation. Diagnoses were established on the basis of clinical symptoms, serum thyroxine and TRAb, thyroid ultrasound, and orbital computed tomography. Ficoll-Paque density gradient centrifugation was used to isolate PBMCs from about 9.4 ml of fresh peripheral blood. Total RNA was extracted using Trizol reagent, and RNA quality was assessed on an Agilent 2100 Bioanalyzer.

Specimen: blood. This TCR was sampled from a woman aged 40-49 years with Graves' ophthalmopathy. Recombination connected TRBV30 to TRBJ2-7; a stretch of 13 junction bases matches TRBD2. The nucleotides are TGTGCCTGGAGTGTACTCGGACTAGCGGGAGTGGCATTCAAGCAGTACTTC. It encodes CAWSVLGLAGVAFKQYF.